These T cell receptor beta chains were read from a single sample in a study of T cells after yellow fever vaccination. A single record per CDR3 protein comes from TCRdb applying MiXCR to the 5' RACE reads. The table has around 250,000 distinct CDR3 sequences, 6.5% to 8.5% seen once; the top ten hold roughly 0.9%. Sample: CD4+ T cells sorted from PBMCs, taken 15 days after the yellow fever booster vaccination. These receptors originate from a man younger than 40 who received the YFV17D yellow fever vaccine. The CDR3 runs from the conserved cysteine through the conserved F or W. A D gene is named only where the DNA matches it firmly. Clone size is not always given. Where it is, it says once, few, many or a class for expanded clones.

>TRBJ2-3|-|-|TRBV3-1
TGTGCCAGCAGCCCAAGGGGGGCTAGCCCCGATACGCAGTATTTT
CASSPRGASPDTQYF
>TRBJ2-7|-|-|TRBV7-8
TGTGCCAGCAGCTTACACGACAGATACGAGCAGTACTTC
CASSLHDRYEQYF
>TRBJ2-1|TRBD2|-|TRBV6-2/TRBV6-3
TGTGCCAGCAGTAGACTAGCGGGAGGGCCGAAAATCACCTACAATGAGCAGTTCTTC
CASSRLAGGPKITYNEQFF
>TRBJ1-6|-|-|TRBV5-6
TGTGCCAGCAGCGACAGCGAGACCCGTCTACCTAATTCACCCCTCCACTTT
CASSDSETRLPNSPLHF
>TRBJ2-4|-|-|TRBV20-1
TGCAGTGCTAGTTTCGACACCGGGGCCAAAAACATTCAGTACTTC
CSASFDTGAKNIQYF
>TRBJ2-1|-|-|TRBV5-6
TGTGCCAGGAGCTTGGGGCGAAGGAATGAGCAGTTCTTC
CARSLGRRNEQFF
>TRBJ2-7|TRBD1|few|TRBV5-1
TGCGCCAGCAGCTCCACAGGGGCTGGGACCTACGAGCAGTACTTC
CASSSTGAGTYEQYF
>TRBJ2-5|TRBD2|many|TRBV7-7
TGTGCTAGCAGCTTAGCGGGAGTGAAAGAGACCCAGTACTTC
CASSLAGVKETQYF
>TRBJ2-2|-|many|TRBV5-1
TGCGCCAGCAGCTTGCTGGGGGCGGCCGGGGAGCTGTTTTTT
CASSLLGAAGELFF
>TRBJ2-1|TRBD1|few|TRBV20-1
TGCAGTGCCAAACCGGGACAGATTTCCAATGAGCAGTTCTTC
CSAKPGQISNEQFF
>TRBJ2-7|-|few|TRBV20-1
TGCAGTGCCCCGTTTAATTCCTACGAGCAGTACTTC
CSAPFNSYEQYF
>TRBJ2-7|TRBD1|few|TRBV7-9
TGTGCCAGCAGCTTTGGACAGGGGGCGAAATACGAGCAGTACTTC
CASSFGQGAKYEQYF
>TRBJ2-5|-|few|TRBV5-1
TGCGCCAGCAGCTACACGACAGAACGGCTGGAGACCCAGTACTTC
CASSYTTERLETQYF
>TRBJ2-3|-|-|TRBV7-6
TGTGCCAGCAGCTTAGCCCCCGCCGGGACAATAAGCACAGATACGCAGTATTTT
CASSLAPAGTISTDTQYF
>TRBJ2-3|TRBD2|many|TRBV12-3/TRBV12-4
TGTGCCAGCAGTTTTAAGCGGGGAACAGATACGCAGTATTTT
CASSFKRGTDTQYF
>TRBJ2-7|-|few|TRBV24-1
TGTGCCACCAGTGATCGGGGGTACGAGCAGTACTTC
CATSDRGYEQYF
>TRBJ2-5|-|-|TRBV5-1
TGCGCCAGCAGCTTGGATGGAGGGAACCAAGAGACCCAGTACTTC
CASSLDGGNQETQYF
>TRBJ2-5|-|few|TRBV7-6
TGTGCCAGCAGCTTATCCCGGAGGGTACAAGAGACCCAGTACTTC
CASSLSRRVQETQYF
>TRBJ2-1|TRBD1|few|TRBV5-6
TGTGCCAGCAGCTTGGACAGGGGGCGTGAGCAGTTCTTC
CASSLDRGREQFF
>TRBJ2-1|TRBD2|-|TRBV4-3
TGCGCCAGCAGCCAAGGAGGAGGACTAGCGGGAGTTTACAATGAGCAGTTCTTC
CASSQGGGLAGVYNEQFF
>TRBJ1-2|-|-|TRBV20-1
TGCAGTGCTAGAGACTCTGGGGGTACCTATGGCTACACCTTC
CSARDSGGTYGYTF
>TRBJ1-4|-|few|TRBV5-1
TGCGCCAGCAGCGGGGGATTTGGTGAAAAACTGTTTTTT
CASSGGFGEKLFF
>TRBJ1-1|-|few|TRBV7-2
TGTGCCAGCAGCTTAGCGGGCAGGACGAACACTGAAGCTTTCTTT
CASSLAGRTNTEAFF
>TRBJ2-2|TRBD2|many|TRBV20-1
TGCAGTGCCGGGACTAGCGGGAACACCGGGGAGCTGTTTTTT
CSAGTSGNTGELFF
>TRBJ2-7|-|-|TRBV29-1
TGCAGCGTTGAGAAGAGCGGTCTTTCCTACGAGCAGTACTTC
CSVEKSGLSYEQYF
>TRBJ2-7|-|few|TRBV20-1
TGCAGTGCTAGAACTCCGGTCGGGGTCTACGAGCAGTACTTC
CSARTPVGVYEQYF
>TRBJ2-2|TRBD2|-|TRBV20-1
TGCAGTATCCCTAGCGGGACGACCGGGGAGCTGTTTTTT
CSIPSGTTGELFF
>TRBJ2-5|TRBD2|-|TRBV10-1
TGCGCCAGCAGTGAAGCGGGAGGTACCAGGCCCCAGTACTTC
CASSEAGGTRPQYF
>TRBJ2-7|-|many|TRBV5-5
TGTGCCAGCAGCTCAGATACCGAGCAGTACTTC
CASSSDTEQYF
>TRBJ2-3|-|many|TRBV2
TGTGCCAGCAGGGAGACAAGTGCCACAGATACGCAGTATTTT
CASRETSATDTQYF
>TRBJ2-5|TRBD2|-|TRBV29-1
TGCAGCGTCGCCCCTGGGCTAGCGGGAGCAGAGACCCAGTACTTC
CSVAPGLAGAETQYF
>TRBJ2-1|TRBD2|few|TRBV9
TGTGCCAGCAGTGGGAGCGGGAGCTCCTACAATGAGCAGTTCTTC
CASSGSGSSYNEQFF
>TRBJ2-1|-|-|TRBV5-4
TGTGCCAGCAGCTTGGAGGTAGGGGCAGGGGACAATGAGCAGTTCTTC
CASSLEVGAGDNEQFF
>TRBJ1-1|TRBD1|-|TRBV2
TGTGCCAGCCTTCGACAGGGGGCGAACACTGAAGCTTTCTTT
CASLRQGANTEAFF
>TRBJ2-2|-|once|TRBV14
TGTGCCAGCAGCCAAGACGGCGGGGAGCTGTTTTTT
CASSQDGGELFF
>TRBJ2-1|-|many|TRBV20-1
TGCAGTGCTAGAGTAGGTTGGCTCGGTGAGCAGTTCTTC
CSARVGWLGEQFF
>TRBJ2-7|-|many|TRBV7-2
TGTGCCAGCAGCTTCCAGGTCGAAAGCTCCTACGAGCAGTACTTC
CASSFQVESSYEQYF
>TRBJ1-6|-|-|TRBV15
TGTGCCACCAGCAGAGCAGGGACCTATAATTCACCCCTCCACTTT
CATSRAGTYNSPLHF
>TRBJ2-3|-|-|TRBV7-9
TGTGCCAGCAGCTTATGGCCAGGGGAAACAGATACGCAGTATTTT
CASSLWPGETDTQYF
>TRBJ1-5|-|-|TRBV6-5
TGTGCCAGCAGTTACGAGGGCCTCCGGCAGCCCCAGCATTTT
CASSYEGLRQPQHF
>TRBJ2-5|-|-|TRBV3-1
TGTGCCAGCAGCCAAGGGGCGGAGACCCAGTACTTC
CASSQGAETQYF
>TRBJ2-6|-|many|TRBV5-1
TGCGCCAGCAGCTTCTCCTCTGGGGCCAACGTCCTGACTTTC
CASSFSSGANVLTF
>TRBJ2-1|TRBD2|few|TRBV5-1
TGCGCCAGCAGGTCACGACTAGCGGTATACAATGAGCAGTTCTTC
CASRSRLAVYNEQFF
>TRBJ2-5|-|few|TRBV4-3
TGCGCCAGCAGCCAAGATTACGCAGGTGCAGAGACCCAGTACTTC
CASSQDYAGAETQYF